The clone carrying this TCR beta chain was seen only a few times. This entry comes from a study of response to subunit inactivated influenza vaccine. Germline CDR1 SGHTA, CDR2 FQGNSA. The CDR3 covers 17 residues. After removal of 1 base from V and 3 bases from J, the junction contained 10 bases not matched to a gene. TCRdb reprocessed the RT-PCR reads with MiXCR, giving one entry per CDR3 protein. The sample records 150,000 to 200,000 distinct CDR3 sequences, around 12% being singletons. This same sample was also taken into another study, of T cells expressing NK-cell markers. In that study: Synthesis of TCR beta cDNA relied on 5'RACE template switching carrying UMIs. All TCR beta repertoires analysed originated from sorted CD3+CD56+NKG2C+, CD3+CD56+NKG2C- and CD3+CD56-NKG2C+ T cells. One of the eight sequenced donors was seronegative, whereas the other seven were HCMV-seropositive. The share of CD8+ T cells held by dominant NKG2C+ clonotypes was about 1.0-7.5% in several donors. Whether the expanded NKG2C+ T cell clones recognized HCMV remained unclear.

This receptor was identified in a man aged 45-65 years who received an inactivated influenza vaccine. The source material was CD8+ T cells sorted from PBMCs, sampled roughly 12 days after vaccination. The chain has TRBV7-2 and TRBJ2-3, with 7 bases identical to TRBD1. Here the CDR3 reads CASSLGVLGQNTDTQYF. Written as DNA, the CDR3 is TGTGCCAGCAGCTTAGGGGTATTGGGACAGAATACAGATACGCAGTATTTT.